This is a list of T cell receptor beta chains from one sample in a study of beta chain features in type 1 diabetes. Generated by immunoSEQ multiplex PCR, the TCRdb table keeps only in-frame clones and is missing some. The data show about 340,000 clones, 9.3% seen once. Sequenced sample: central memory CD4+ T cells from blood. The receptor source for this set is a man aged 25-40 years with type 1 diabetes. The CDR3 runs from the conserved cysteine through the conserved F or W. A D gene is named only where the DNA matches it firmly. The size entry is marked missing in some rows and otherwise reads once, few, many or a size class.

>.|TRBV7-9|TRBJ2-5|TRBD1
CASSPGTGAVETQYF
TGTGCCAGCAGCCCCGGGACAGGGGCGGTCGAGACCCAGTACTTC
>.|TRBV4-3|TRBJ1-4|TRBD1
CASSASGTGTEKLFF
TGCGCCAGCAGCGCATCCGGGACAGGGACTGAAAAACTGTTTTTT
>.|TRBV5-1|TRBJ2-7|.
CASSLAGSSYEQYF
TGCGCCAGCAGCTTGGCTGGGAGCTCCTACGAGCAGTACTTC
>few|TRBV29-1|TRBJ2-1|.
CSVDRSANEQFF
TGCAGCGTTGACCGCTCGGCGAATGAGCAGTTCTTC
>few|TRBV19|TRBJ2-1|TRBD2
CASSHTSGGVLTSSSYNEQFF
TGTGCCAGTAGCCACACTAGCGGGGGGGTCCTAACCTCAAGCTCCTACAATGAGCAGTTCTTC
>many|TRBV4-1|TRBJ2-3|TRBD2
CASSQSGLAGGGADTQYF
TGCGCCAGCAGCCAGTCGGGACTAGCGGGGGGTGGCGCAGATACGCAGTATTTT
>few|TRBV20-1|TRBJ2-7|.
CSAAVDYEQYF
TGCAGTGCTGCTGTGGACTACGAGCAGTACTTC
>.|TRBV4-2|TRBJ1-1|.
CASSQEVGNTEAFF
TGTGCCAGCAGCCAAGAGGTCGGGAACACTGAAGCTTTCTTT
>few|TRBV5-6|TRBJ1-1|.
CASSTDKAEAFF
TGTGCCAGCAGCACCGATAAGGCTGAAGCTTTCTTT
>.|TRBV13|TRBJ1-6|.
CASSLPPSSPLHF
TGTGCCAGCAGCCTGCCCCCTAGTTCACCCCTCCACTTT
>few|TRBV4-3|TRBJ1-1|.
CASSLQSTGSTEAFF
TGCGCCAGCAGCCTTCAATCGACTGGGAGCACTGAAGCTTTCTTT
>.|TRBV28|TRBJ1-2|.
CASSLPLSNYGYTF
TGTGCCAGCAGTCTTCCCCTCTCTAACTATGGCTACACCTTC
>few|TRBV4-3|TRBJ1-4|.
CASSQDVGRNEKLFF
TGCGCCAGCAGCCAAGATGTAGGGAGGAATGAAAAACTGTTTTTT